One sample yielded the 17 T cell receptor beta chains listed below, sequenced in a study of T-cell memory formation after mild COVID-19. TCRdb reprocessed the 5' RACE reads via MiXCR and lists one record per CDR3 protein. The repertoire holds some 450,000 distinct CDR3 sequences, 20% seen once, with 7.5% to 9.5% in the top ten. Sequenced sample: PBMCs or a T cell subset sorted from them (not recorded which). The origin of the receptors is an adult woman who had mild COVID-19 (a few samples of this study predate the infection). Cell type and time point are not known.

This clonotype was counted a single time. A much larger clone sits a single nucleotide away, making a read error possible. The V and J genes are TRBV19 and TRBJ2-7; TRBD2 aligns across 9 bases. Per the germline V gene, CDR1 is LNHDA and CDR2 is SQIVND (reference sequence). V lost 4 bases, J lost 6 bases, and 10 bases stayed unmatched. This CDR3 comprises 15 residues. For the CDR3, the DNA is TGTGCCAGTAGTAGGACTAGCGTGAGATATGGCGAGCAGTACTTC. Its protein product is CASSRTSVRYGEQYF.

This clonotype was seen only a few times. V is TRBV25-1 and J is TRBJ2-3, with 12 bases matching TRBD1. The germline CDR1 and CDR2 sequences are MGHDK and SYGVNS. V dropped 6 bases and J dropped 1; count of bases not matched to a gene: 2. The CDR3 contains 15 residues. The CDR3 bases are TGTGCCAGCAGCCGGGACAGGGGGCGCACAGATACGCAGTATTTT. This encodes CASSRDRGRTDTQYF.

CDR3 residues: CASSREASPRGTEAFF. The CDR3 DNA reads TGTGCCAGTAGTAGGGAAGCCTCCCCTCGGGGCACTGAAGCTTTCTTT. This chain joins TRBV19 and TRBJ1-1, with D unclear. Trimming took 4 bases from V and 4 from J, leaving 19 bases between them. Germline-derived CDR1 and CDR2 are LNHDA and SQIVND (reference sequence). The CDR3 length is 16 residues. The full variable domain, rest sourced from reference TRBV19 and TRBJ1-1, is DGGITQSPKYLFRKEGQNVTLSCEQNLNHDAMYWYRQDPGQGLRLIYYSQIVNDFQKGDIAEGYSVSREKKESFPLTVTSAQKNPTAFYLCASSREASPRGTEAFFGQGTRLTVV.

As concerns this clonotype: A much larger clone is a single base away; this may be a read error. The gene calls are TRBV7-8 and TRBJ2-3; D perhaps matches TRBD1 (6 bases). V was cut by 5 bases and J by 0 bases, with 12 bases left in between. The CDR3 totals 15 residues. Germline V gene sequence: CDR1 SGHVS, CDR2 FQNEAQ. The CDR3 DNA sequence: TGTGCCAGCAGCAAACGGACAGCCAGCACAGATACGCAGTATTTT. Translated, it gives CASSKRTASTDTQYF.

The V gene is TRBV27, the J gene TRBJ2-2; 10 bases map to TRBD1. Per the germline V gene, CDR1 is MNHEY and CDR2 is SMNVEV (reference sequence). V was pared by 2 bases and J by 4 bases, with 7 bases of the junction left unmatched. The CDR3 runs 17 residues. This chain's CDR3 is CASSLPPGQGITGELFF. DNA for the CDR3: TGTGCCAGCAGTTTACCCCCGGGACAGGGGATCACCGGGGAGCTGTTTTTT.

The genes are TRBV4-3 and TRBJ2-7; 9 bases fit TRBD1. Trimming at V came to 3 bases and at J to 4 bases, leaving 4 bases not matched to a gene. The CDR3 runs 14 residues. Germline V gene lookup returns CDR1 LGHNA and CDR2 YSLEER. The CDR3 spells CASSQAGQGYEQYF. The CDR3 nucleotides are TGCGCCAGCAGCCAGGCCGGACAGGGGTACGAGCAGTACTTC.

The V and J genes are TRBV20-1 and TRBJ2-3; maybe TRBD2 (5 bases). Germline assignment: CDR1 DFQATT and CDR2 SNEGSKA (reference sequence). V shed 4 bases and J shed 0 bases, with 14 bases lying between them. The CDR3 contains 15 residues. The CDR3 coding sequence is TGCAGTGCTACAGTCGCCGGGATAAGCACAGATACGCAGTATTTT. Protein sequence: CSATVAGISTDTQYF.

CDR3 in amino acids: CASSPTSSGYNEQFF. CDR3 DNA: TGTGCCAGCAGCCCAACTAGCAGCGGTTACAATGAGCAGTTCTTC. The V and J genes are TRBV4-2 and TRBJ2-1; possible D gene TRBD2, 6 bases. The CDR3 loop spans 15 amino acids. Trimming stripped 4 bases from V and 4 bases from J, with 14 bases between. Germline V gives CDR1 LGHNA, CDR2 YNFKEQ.

This clonotype was counted between two and nine times. This chain joins TRBV18 and TRBJ1-4; D is uncertain. Per the germline V gene, CDR1 is KGHSH and CDR2 is LQKENI. The CDR3 totals 15 residues. V lost 2 bases and J 0 bases, leaving 7 bases between the germline ends. For the CDR3, the DNA is TGTGCCAGCTCACCAGTTTCGGCAACTAATGAAAAACTGTTTTTT. This codes for CASSPVSATNEKLFF.

The chain uses TRBV20-1 and TRBJ2-3; TRBD1 matches at 8 bases. The CDR3 has 13 amino acids. J lost 6 bases, V lost 4 bases, and 6 bases had no gene match. CDR1 DFQATT and CDR2 SNEGSKA come from the germline V gene (reference sequence). DNA of the CDR3: TGCAGTGCTACTTGGACAGGGAAGGATACGCAGTATTTT. It translates to CSATWTGKDTQYF.

This clonotype was counted between two and nine times. The J gene is TRBJ2-7, the V gene TRBV12-3 or TRBV12-4, with 13 bases identical to TRBD2. Trimming removed 3 bases from V and 4 bases from J; junction bases left unmatched: 0. CDR3 length: 14 amino acids. CDR3 loop: CASSLTSGRYEQYF. Here the CDR3 DNA reads TGTGCCAGCAGTTTGACTAGCGGGAGGTACGAGCAGTACTTC.

This rearrangement joins TRBV19 to TRBJ1-2; 8 nucleotides line up with TRBD1. The CDR3 is 14 residues long. Germline V gene sequence: CDR1 LNHDA, CDR2 SQIVND (reference sequence). V lost 6 bases to trimming and J lost 8 bases; unmatched junction nucleotides: 11. The CDR3 bases are TGTGCCAGTAGAACAGGGGGATCCCAGGGAGGCTACACCTTC. Amino acid sequence: CASRTGGSQGGYTF.

This clonotype was observed at least ten times. The chain combines TRBV20-1 with TRBJ1-2; D gene ambiguous. Trimming removed 0 bases from V and 8 bases from J, with 16 bases in between. Germline V lookup: CDR1 DFQATT, CDR2 SNEGSKA (reference sequence). The CDR3 has 14 residues. The DNA of the CDR3 is TGCAGTGCTAGAGATGGTCGGTCAACGGGGGGCTACACCTTC. Protein product: CSARDGRSTGGYTF.

V gene TRBV6-5 combines with J gene TRBJ2-3; 7 bases match TRBD1. The CDR3 totals 16 residues. The J segment lost 0 bases and the V segment lost 5 bases, leaving 8 bases of the junction unmatched. CDR1 is MNHEY, CDR2 SVGAGI, per germline. The chain's CDR3 is CASSDTGASSTDTQYF. The CDR3 coding sequence is TGTGCCAGCAGTGACACAGGGGCCTCTAGCACAGATACGCAGTATTTT.

This clonotype was observed a few times. V is TRBV5-4 and J is TRBJ1-2; 8 bases are shared with TRBD1. V was pared by 6 bases and J by 8 bases, with 15 bases of the junction left unmatched. CDR3 length: 15 residues. Germline-derived CDR1 and CDR2 are SGHNT and YYREEE (reference sequence). The CDR3 DNA follows: TGTGCCAGCACCACCGGTAAAGGACAGGGAAGAGGCTACACCTTC. Encoded protein: CASTTGKGQGRGYTF.

The rearrangement joins TRBV20-1 to TRBJ2-4; D perhaps matches TRBD2 (6 bases). V dropped 2 bases and J dropped 2 bases, with 19 bases sitting between them. Germline V gene data show CDR1 as DFQATT and CDR2 as SNEGSKA (reference sequence). This CDR3 has 17 amino acids. This CDR3 is CSARPRLGTSTKNIQYF. In nucleotides, the CDR3 is TGCAGTGCTAGACCTAGATTAGGGACTTCCACCAAAAACATTCAGTACTTC.

The rearrangement joins TRBV5-1 to TRBJ2-2, with 7 nucleotides matching TRBD2. V lost 2 bases, J lost 1 base, and 5 bases stayed unmatched. Per the germline V gene, CDR1 is SGHRS and CDR2 is YFSETQ. This CDR3 is built from 16 residues. The CDR3 is CASSFRPSGNTGELFF. DNA of the CDR3: TGCGCCAGCAGCTTCCGACCTAGCGGGAACACCGGGGAGCTGTTTTTT.